These 17 T cell receptor beta chains came from one sample sequenced in a study of T-cell reconstitution after alpha-beta-depleted transplantation in children. The library targeted TCRbeta and was prepared with unique molecular identifiers. MiXCR, run by TCRdb on the PCR reads, gives a single entry per CDR3 protein. The sample carries some 6,000 distinct CDR3 sequences, 16% recorded once. Sequenced material: PBMCs, mostly from graft donor cells, taken 60 days after TCRalphabeta/CD19-depleted stem cell transplant. The receptor source for this set is a male patient between 5 and 17 years old who had a stem cell transplant for acute myeloid leukemia, so the T cells may come from the graft donor.

V gene TRBV7-9 combines with J gene TRBJ2-7; possible D gene TRBD1, 6 bases. The CDR3 totals 14 residues. The V end lost 5 bases, the J end lost 5 bases, and 16 bases lay between the germline ends. The V gene's germline CDR1 is SEHNR and CDR2 FQNEAQ (reference sequence). The CDR3: CASSRQALDNEQYF. As DNA, the CDR3 is TGTGCCAGCAGCCGACAGGCATTGGATAACGAGCAGTACTTC.

This chain links TRBV10-3 with TRBJ2-1, with D tentatively TRBD1 or TRBD2 (5 bases each). CDR3 length: 16 amino acids. Per germline, CDR1 ENHRY and CDR2 SYGVKD. V lost 4 bases and J lost 8, with 21 bases in between. CDR3 DNA sequence: TGTGCCATCAGTGGTCCTCTTGGGGGAGAAGGGGATGAGCAGTTCTTC. Translated, it gives CAISGPLGGEGDEQFF.

This clonotype is labeled medium-sized. CDR3 region: CASSADSHSYNEQFF. CDR3 in DNA: TGTGCCAGCAGCGCAGACAGCCACTCCTACAATGAGCAGTTCTTC. V gene TRBV9 combines with J gene TRBJ2-1; D perhaps matches TRBD1 (5 bases). Between the trimmed V and J ends, which lost 3 bases and 0 bases, there was a span of 10 bases. The CDR3 is 15 amino acids. In germline, CDR1 is SGDLS, CDR2 YYNGEE.

This clonotype was observed a few times. The V and J genes are TRBV6-2 or TRBV6-3 and TRBJ1-2; D uncertain. Between the trimmed V and J ends, which lost 7 bases and 4 bases, there was a span of 16 bases. This CDR3 contains 14 residues. CDR1 is MNHEY, CDR2 SVGEGT, per germline. The CDR3 loop is CASNNPLGSYGYTF. The DNA for the CDR3 is TGTGCCAGCAATAACCCCCTGGGGAGCTATGGCTACACCTTC.

By sample share, this clonotype is medium-sized. The chain combines TRBV24-1 with TRBJ2-1; 9 bases match TRBD2. This CDR3 contains 14 residues. CDR1 KGHDR and CDR2 SFDVKD come from the germline V gene. Trimming removed 5 bases from V and 7 bases from J; junction bases left unmatched: 5. Here the CDR3 DNA reads TGTGCCACCAGTGGCCCTAGCGGGAAGAATGAGCAGTTCTTC. Encoded protein: CATSGPSGKNEQFF.

In nucleotides, the CDR3 is TGTGCCAGCGGACGGGACCGACTCACTGGAAACACCATATATTTT. Translation: CASGRDRLTGNTIYF. The V and J genes are TRBV6-1 and TRBJ1-3; a weak D match, TRBD1 (5 bases). The CDR3 totals 15 residues. Trimming removed 8 bases from V and 2 bases from J, with 16 bases in between. CDR1 and CDR2 from the germline V gene are MNHNS and SASEGT.

This rearrangement joins TRBV7-3 to TRBJ2-3; a weak D match, TRBD2 (6 bases). Germline loops: CDR1 SGHTA, CDR2 FQGTGA. V was clipped by 5 bases and J by 0 bases, with 21 bases between them. The CDR3 contains 18 residues. Here the CDR3 reads CASSPKPSSASSTDTQYF. CDR3 DNA sequence: TGTGCCAGCAGCCCTAAACCTTCTAGCGCTTCTAGCACAGATACGCAGTATTTT. Variable domain in full (rest from reference TRBV7-3 and TRBJ2-3): GAGVSQTPSNKVTEKGKYVELRCDPISGHTALYWYRQSLGQGPEFLIYFQGTGAADDSGLPNDRFFAVRPEGSVSTLKIQRTERGDSAVYLCASSPKPSSASSTDTQYFGPGTRLTVL.

The chain recombines TRBV27 with TRBJ2-7; D is unclear. The V and J ends lost 4 bases and 2 bases respectively, with 3 bases between them. Looked up from germline, CDR1 is MNHEY and CDR2 is SMNVEV (reference sequence). The CDR3 length is 11 residues. DNA for the CDR3: TGTGCCAGCAGTTCCGCCTACGAGCAGTACTTC. Its protein is CASSSAYEQYF.

Relative to its sample, this clonotype is medium-sized (0.01 to 0.1%). The chain carries TRBV20-1 and TRBJ2-1; D ambiguous. Trimming took off 3 bases at V and 4 bases at J, with 19 bases between the two ends. Germline assignment: CDR1 DFQATT and CDR2 SNEGSKA (reference sequence). CDR3 length equals 16 residues. CDR3 DNA sequence: TGCAGTGCTAGCCTAGGATCGGACGGCTATTACAATGAGCAGTTCTTC. Translation gives CSASLGSDGYYNEQFF.

CDR3 coding DNA: TGTGCCAGCAGTCCCGGGACAGGGGGAAAGGGTCAGCCCCAGCATTTT. Amino acid sequence: CASSPGTGGKGQPQHF. V gene TRBV6-2 or TRBV6-3 combines with J gene TRBJ1-5; TRBD1 matches 11 bases. Per the germline V gene, CDR1 is MNHEY and CDR2 is SVGEGT. V shed 5 bases and J 6 bases; nucleotides not matched to a gene: 9. CDR3 size: 16 residues.

The chain uses TRBV5-4 and TRBJ1-1; D is ambiguous. The CDR3 extends over 13 amino acids. Trimming removed 0 bases from V and 8 bases from J, with 11 bases in between. Germline V gene sequence: CDR1 SGHNT, CDR2 YYREEE (reference sequence). The CDR3 loop is CASSLDPGVEAFF. The CDR3 DNA reads as TGTGCCAGCAGCTTGGACCCGGGAGTAGAAGCTTTCTTT.

A word on this clonotype: The junction departs from the called germline gene at one end, perhaps through a read error. The rearrangement joins TRBV18 to TRBJ2-3, with D possibly being TRBD2 (5 bases). The CDR3 has 13 residues. Germline CDR1 reads KGHSH; CDR2 reads LQKENI. CDR3: CARSPGREDTQYF. CDR3 in DNA: TGTGCCCGCTCACCGGGGAGAGAAGATACGCAGTATTTT.

In its sample, this clonotype was seen once. The rearrangement uses TRBV2 and TRBJ2-2; a possible D gene is TRBD2 (5 bases). Trimming took off 3 bases at V and 1 base at J, with 9 bases between the two ends. The germline gives CDR1 SNHLY, CDR2 FYNNEI. The CDR3 totals 15 residues. CDR3 loop: CASSERALNTGELFF. In DNA, the CDR3 is TGTGCCAGCAGTGAGCGGGCCCTGAACACCGGGGAGCTGTTTTTT.

This clonotype appeared a few times. The V call is TRBV11-2, the J call TRBJ1-2; 10 nucleotides align to TRBD1. The CDR3 is 18 residues long. Per germline, CDR1 SGHAT and CDR2 FQNNGV. V lost 1 base to trimming and J lost 6 bases; unmatched junction nucleotides: 14. In nucleotides, the CDR3 is TGTGCCAGCAGCTTAGTCCTTATCACCGGGACAGGGGCTCATGGCTACACCTTC. This codes for CASSLVLITGTGAHGYTF.

The chain uses TRBV20-1 and TRBJ2-5; no firm D call. The V and J ends lost 0 bases and 5 bases respectively, with 10 bases between them. CDR1 and CDR2 from the germline V gene are DFQATT and SNEGSKA (reference sequence). The CDR3 totals 13 residues. DNA for the CDR3: TGCAGTGCTAGAGATCCAGCCAGGGAGACCCAGTACTTC. Its protein product is CSARDPARETQYF.

The rearrangement uses TRBV14 and TRBJ2-1; 8 nucleotides align to TRBD2. Germline-derived CDR1 and CDR2 are SGHDN and FVKESK. Trimming at V came to 4 bases and at J to 0 bases, leaving 5 bases not matched to a gene. This CDR3 is built from 16 residues. In DNA form, the CDR3 reads TGTGCCAGCAGCCCCGGAACTAGCGGCTCCTACAATGAGCAGTTCTTC. Translating gives CASSPGTSGSYNEQFF. Full variable domain (outside the CDR3, taken from reference TRBV14 and TRBJ2-1): EAGVTQFPSHSVIEKGQTVTLRCDPISGHDNLYWYRRVMGKEIKFLLHFVKESKQDESGMPNNRFLAERTGGTYSTLKVQPAELEDSGVYFCASSPGTSGSYNEQFFGPGTRLTVL.

V and J are TRBV6-2 or TRBV6-3 and TRBJ2-7; 9 positions match TRBD1. V was clipped by 5 bases and J by 2 bases; unmatched bases: 7. The CDR3 is 15 amino acids. In germline, CDR1 is MNHEY, CDR2 SVGEGT. The CDR3 loop reads CASSGGTGIAYEQYF. CDR3 nucleotide sequence: TGTGCCAGCAGTGGGGGGACAGGGATCGCCTACGAGCAGTACTTC.